The sequence of this TCR beta chain was determined in a study of OX40 agonist ivuxolimab in advanced cancers. Study summary: Patients received the agonistic anti-OX40 (CD134) antibody ivuxolimab. Every patient in dose escalation had hepatocellular carcinoma, melanoma, renal cell or head and neck cancer. Participants could have had prior anti-PD-1, anti-PD-L1 or anti-CTLA-4 therapy, and approximately 37% had some. Overall study results and limits: In the expanded peripheral T cells, antigen specificity was never determined.

Data came from immunoSEQ multiplex PCR; TCRdb stores just in-frame clones and leaves some out. Among tens of thousands of clones listed, about 89% were seen once. To note about this clone: What it binds is unknown.

Germline trimming cut 3 bases from V and 3 bases from J; bases unmatched to any gene: 3. This CDR3 has 16 residues. The V gene's germline CDR1 is LNHDA and CDR2 SQIVND (reference sequence). The sequences come from CD4+ or CD8+ T cells sorted from blood, collected in a trial of the OX40 agonist ivuxolimab. The TCR originated in an adult with an advanced solid tumor such as melanoma, head and neck, liver or kidney cancer. The rearrangement uses TRBV19 and TRBJ2-6; 9 bases are shared with TRBD1. The CDR3, as DNA: TGTGCCAGTAGTATTGGACAGGGGAGTGGGGCCAACGTCCTGACTTTC. It is translated as CASSIGQGSGANVLTF.